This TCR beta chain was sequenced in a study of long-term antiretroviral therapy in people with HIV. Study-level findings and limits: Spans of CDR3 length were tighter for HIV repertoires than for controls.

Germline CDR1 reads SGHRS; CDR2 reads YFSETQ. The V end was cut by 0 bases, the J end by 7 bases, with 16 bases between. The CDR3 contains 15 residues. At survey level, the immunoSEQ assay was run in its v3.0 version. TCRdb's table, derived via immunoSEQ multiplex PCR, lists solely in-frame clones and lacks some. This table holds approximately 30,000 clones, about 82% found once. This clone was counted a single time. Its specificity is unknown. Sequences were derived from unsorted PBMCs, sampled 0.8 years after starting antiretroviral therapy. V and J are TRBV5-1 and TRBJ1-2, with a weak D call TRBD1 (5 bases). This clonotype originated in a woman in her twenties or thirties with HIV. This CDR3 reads CASSLVPGQGSGYTF. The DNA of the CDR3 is TGCGCCAGCAGCTTGGTCCCCGGGCAGGGATCTGGCTACACCTTC.